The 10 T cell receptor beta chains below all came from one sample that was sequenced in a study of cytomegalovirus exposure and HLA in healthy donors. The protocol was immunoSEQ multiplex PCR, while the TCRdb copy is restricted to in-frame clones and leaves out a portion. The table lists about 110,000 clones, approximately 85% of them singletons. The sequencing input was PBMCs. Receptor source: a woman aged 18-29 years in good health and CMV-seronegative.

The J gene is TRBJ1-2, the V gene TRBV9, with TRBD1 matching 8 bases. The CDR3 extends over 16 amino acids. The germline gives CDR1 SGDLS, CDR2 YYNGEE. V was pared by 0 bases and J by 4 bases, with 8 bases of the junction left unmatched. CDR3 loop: CASSVEPGQASYGYTF. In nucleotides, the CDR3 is TGTGCCAGCAGCGTAGAACCGGGACAGGCGTCCTATGGCTACACCTTC.

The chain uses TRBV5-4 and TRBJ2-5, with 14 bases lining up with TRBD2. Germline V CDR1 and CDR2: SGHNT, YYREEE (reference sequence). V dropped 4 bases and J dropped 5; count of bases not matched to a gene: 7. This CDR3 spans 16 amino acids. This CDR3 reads CASSLTSGGATETQYF. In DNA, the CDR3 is TGTGCCAGCAGCCTGACTAGCGGGGGGGCCACGGAGACCCAGTACTTC.

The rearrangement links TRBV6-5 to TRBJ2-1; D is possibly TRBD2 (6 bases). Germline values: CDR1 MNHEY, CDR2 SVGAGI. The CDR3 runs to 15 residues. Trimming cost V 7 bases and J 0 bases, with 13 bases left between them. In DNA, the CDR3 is TGTGCCAGCACCCCCCCCGGGAGCTCCTACAATGAGCAGTTCTTC. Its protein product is CASTPPGSSYNEQFF.

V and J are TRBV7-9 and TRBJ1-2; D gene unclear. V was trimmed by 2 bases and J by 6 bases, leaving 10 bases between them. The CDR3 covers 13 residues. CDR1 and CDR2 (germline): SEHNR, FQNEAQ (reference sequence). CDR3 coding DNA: TGTGCCAGCAGCTTAACGATGGCGGATGGCTACACCTTC. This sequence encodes CASSLTMADGYTF. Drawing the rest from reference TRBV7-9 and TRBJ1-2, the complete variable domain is DTGVSQNPRHKITKRGQNVTFRCDPISEHNRLYWYRQTLGQGPEFLTYFQNEAQLEKSRLLSDRFSAERPKGSFSTLEIQRTEQGDSAMYLCASSLTMADGYTFGSGTRLTVV.

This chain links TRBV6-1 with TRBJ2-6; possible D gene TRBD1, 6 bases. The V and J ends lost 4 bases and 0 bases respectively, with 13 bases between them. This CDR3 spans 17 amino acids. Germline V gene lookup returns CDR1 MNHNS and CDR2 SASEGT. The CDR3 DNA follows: TGTGCCAGCAGTGTGGAAGACAGGCGCTCTGGGGCCAACGTCCTGACTTTC. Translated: CASSVEDRRSGANVLTF.

The CDR3 spells CASSQDFDRGFAAEAFF. The CDR3 nucleotides read TGTGCCAGCAGCCAAGATTTTGATAGGGGATTCGCGGCTGAAGCTTTCTTT. This chain connects TRBV14 to TRBJ1-1; D possibly corresponds to TRBD1 (5 bases). The CDR3 covers 17 residues. The V and J ends lost 0 bases and 6 bases respectively, with 20 bases between them. The germline CDR1 and CDR2 sequences are SGHDN and FVKESK.

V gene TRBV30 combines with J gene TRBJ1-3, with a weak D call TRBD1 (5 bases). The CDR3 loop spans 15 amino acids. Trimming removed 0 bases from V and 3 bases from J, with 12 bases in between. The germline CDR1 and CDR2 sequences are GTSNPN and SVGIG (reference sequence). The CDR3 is CAWSVLGGVGNTIYF. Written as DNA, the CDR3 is TGTGCCTGGAGTGTACTGGGGGGGGTTGGAAACACCATATATTTT. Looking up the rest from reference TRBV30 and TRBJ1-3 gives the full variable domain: SQTIHQWPATLVQPVGSPLSLECTVEGTSNPNLYWYRQAAGRGLQLLFYSVGIGQISSEVPQNLSASRPQDRQFILSSKKLLLSDSGFYLCAWSVLGGVGNTIYFGEGSWLTVV.

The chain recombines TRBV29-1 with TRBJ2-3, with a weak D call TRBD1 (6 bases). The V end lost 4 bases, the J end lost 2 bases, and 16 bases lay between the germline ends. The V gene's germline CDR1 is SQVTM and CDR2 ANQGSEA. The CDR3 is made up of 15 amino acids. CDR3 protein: CSVAGTPEDTDTQYF. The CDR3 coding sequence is TGCAGCGTTGCCGGGACACCTGAAGACACAGATACGCAGTATTTT.

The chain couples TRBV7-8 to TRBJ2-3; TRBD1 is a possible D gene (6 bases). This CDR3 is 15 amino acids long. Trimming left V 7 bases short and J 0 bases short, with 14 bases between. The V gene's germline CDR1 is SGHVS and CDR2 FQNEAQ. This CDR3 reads CASTPTGSSTDTQYF. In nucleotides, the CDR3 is TGTGCCAGCACCCCGACAGGATCTAGCACAGATACGCAGTATTTT. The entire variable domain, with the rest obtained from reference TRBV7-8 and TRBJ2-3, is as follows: GAGVSQSPRYKVAKRGQDVALRCDPISGHVSLFWYQQALGQGPEFLTYFQNEAQLDKSGLPSDRFFAERPEGSVSTLKIQRTQQEDSAVYLCASTPTGSSTDTQYFGPGTRLTVL.

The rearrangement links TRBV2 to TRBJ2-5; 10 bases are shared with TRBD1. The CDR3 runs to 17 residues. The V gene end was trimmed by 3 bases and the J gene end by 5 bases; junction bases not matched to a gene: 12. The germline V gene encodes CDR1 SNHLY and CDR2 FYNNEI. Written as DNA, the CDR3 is TGTGCCAGCAGTGATAAGACAGGGGGCGCTTCGGGGGAGACCCAGTACTTC. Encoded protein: CASSDKTGGASGETQYF.